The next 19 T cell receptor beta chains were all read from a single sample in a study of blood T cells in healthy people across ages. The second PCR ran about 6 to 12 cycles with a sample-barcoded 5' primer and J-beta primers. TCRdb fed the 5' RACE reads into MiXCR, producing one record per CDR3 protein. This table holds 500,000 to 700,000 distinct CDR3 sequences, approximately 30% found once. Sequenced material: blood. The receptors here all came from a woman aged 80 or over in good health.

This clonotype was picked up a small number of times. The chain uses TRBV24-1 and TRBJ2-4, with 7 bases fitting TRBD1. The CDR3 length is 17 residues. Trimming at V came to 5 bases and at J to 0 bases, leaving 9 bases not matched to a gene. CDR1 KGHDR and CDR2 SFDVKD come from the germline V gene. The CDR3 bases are TGTGCCACCAGTGTAGGCAGGGGGAGAGGAGCCAAAAACATTCAGTACTTC. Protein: CATSVGRGRGAKNIQYF.

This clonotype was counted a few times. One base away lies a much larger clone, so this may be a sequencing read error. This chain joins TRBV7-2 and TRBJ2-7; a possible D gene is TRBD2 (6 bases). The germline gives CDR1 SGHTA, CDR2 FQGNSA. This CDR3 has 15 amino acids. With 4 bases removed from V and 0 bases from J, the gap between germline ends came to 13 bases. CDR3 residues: CASSSGGGASYEQYF. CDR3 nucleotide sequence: TGTGCCAGCAGCTCGGGTGGAGGGGCCTCCTACGAGCAGTACTTC.

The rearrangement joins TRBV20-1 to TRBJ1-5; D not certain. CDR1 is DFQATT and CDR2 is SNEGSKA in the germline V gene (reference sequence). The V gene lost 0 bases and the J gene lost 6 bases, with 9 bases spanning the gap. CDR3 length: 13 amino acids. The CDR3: CSARDLGSQPQHF. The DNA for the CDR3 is TGCAGTGCTAGAGATCTAGGTAGTCAGCCCCAGCATTTT.

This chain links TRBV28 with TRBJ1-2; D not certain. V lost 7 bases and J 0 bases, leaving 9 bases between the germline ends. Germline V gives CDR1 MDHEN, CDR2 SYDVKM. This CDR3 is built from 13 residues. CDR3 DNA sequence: TGTGCCAGCAAACGTGCGGCTAACTATGGCTACACCTTC. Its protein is CASKRAANYGYTF.

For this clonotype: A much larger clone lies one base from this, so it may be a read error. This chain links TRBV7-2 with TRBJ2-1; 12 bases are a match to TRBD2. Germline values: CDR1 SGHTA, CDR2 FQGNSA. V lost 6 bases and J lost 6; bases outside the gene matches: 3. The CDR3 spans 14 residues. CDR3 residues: CASRQLAGGNEQFF. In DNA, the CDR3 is TGTGCCAGCAGACAACTAGCGGGGGGCAATGAGCAGTTCTTC.

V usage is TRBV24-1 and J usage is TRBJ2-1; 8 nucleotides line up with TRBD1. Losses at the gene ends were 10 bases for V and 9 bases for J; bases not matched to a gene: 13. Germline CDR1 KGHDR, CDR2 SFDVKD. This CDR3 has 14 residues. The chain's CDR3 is CATGRQGQKGEQFF. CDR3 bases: TGTGCCACGGGGCGACAGGGGCAGAAGGGTGAGCAGTTCTTC.

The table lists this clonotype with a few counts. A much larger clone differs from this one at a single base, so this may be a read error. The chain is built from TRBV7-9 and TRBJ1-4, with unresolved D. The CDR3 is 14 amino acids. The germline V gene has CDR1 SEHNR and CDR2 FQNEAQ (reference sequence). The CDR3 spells CASSKGGSNEKRFF. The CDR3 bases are TGTGCCAGCAGCAAAGGAGGTTCAAATGAAAAACGGTTTTTT.

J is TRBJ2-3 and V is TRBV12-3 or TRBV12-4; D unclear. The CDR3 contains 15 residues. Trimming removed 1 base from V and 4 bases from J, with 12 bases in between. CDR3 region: CASSLDGVGSDTQYF. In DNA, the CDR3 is TGTGCCAGCAGTTTAGATGGGGTGGGCTCAGATACGCAGTATTTT.

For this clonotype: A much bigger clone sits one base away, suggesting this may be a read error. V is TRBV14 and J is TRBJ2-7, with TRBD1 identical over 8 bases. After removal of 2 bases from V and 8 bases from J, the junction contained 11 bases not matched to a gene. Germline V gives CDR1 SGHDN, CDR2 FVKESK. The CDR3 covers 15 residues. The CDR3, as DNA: TGTGCCAGCAGCCAAACCCGGACAGGGCTTAGCAAGCAGTACTTC. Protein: CASSQTRTGLSKQYF.

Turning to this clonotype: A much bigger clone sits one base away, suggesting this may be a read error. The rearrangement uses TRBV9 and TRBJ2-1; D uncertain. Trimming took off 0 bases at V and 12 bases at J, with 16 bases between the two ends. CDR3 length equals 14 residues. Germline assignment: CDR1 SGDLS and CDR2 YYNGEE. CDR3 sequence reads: CASSVGRVFIGQFF. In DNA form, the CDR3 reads TGTGCCAGCAGCGTAGGTCGAGTGTTCATAGGGCAGTTCTTC.

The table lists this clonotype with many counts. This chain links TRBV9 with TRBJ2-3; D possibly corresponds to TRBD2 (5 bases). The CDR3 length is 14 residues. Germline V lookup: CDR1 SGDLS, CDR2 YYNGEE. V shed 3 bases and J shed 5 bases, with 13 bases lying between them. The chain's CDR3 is CASSALVALDTQYF. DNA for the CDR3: TGTGCCAGCAGCGCACTAGTTGCCCTAGATACGCAGTATTTT.

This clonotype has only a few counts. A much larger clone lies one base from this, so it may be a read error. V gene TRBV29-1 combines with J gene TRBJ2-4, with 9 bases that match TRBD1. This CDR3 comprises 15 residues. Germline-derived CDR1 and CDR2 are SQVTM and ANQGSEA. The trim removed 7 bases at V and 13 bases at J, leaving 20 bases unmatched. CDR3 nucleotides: TGCAGCGCCCTAAGGTTCGGACAGGGGCGTGCGGAGCAGTACTTC. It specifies CSALRFGQGRAEQYF.

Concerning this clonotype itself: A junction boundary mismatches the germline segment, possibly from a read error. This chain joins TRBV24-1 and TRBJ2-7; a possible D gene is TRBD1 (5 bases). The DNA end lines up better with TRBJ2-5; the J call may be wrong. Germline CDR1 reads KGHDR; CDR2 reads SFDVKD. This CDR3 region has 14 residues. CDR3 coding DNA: TGCGCCACCAGGGATTTTAAGGATGGAGAGACCCAGTACTTC. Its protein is CATRDFKDGETQYF.

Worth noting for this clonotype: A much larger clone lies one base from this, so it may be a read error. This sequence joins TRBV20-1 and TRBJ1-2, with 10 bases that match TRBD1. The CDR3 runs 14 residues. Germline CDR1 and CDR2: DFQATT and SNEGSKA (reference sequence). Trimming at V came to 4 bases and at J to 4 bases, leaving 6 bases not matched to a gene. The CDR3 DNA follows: TGCAGTGCTAAGGGGGGACAGGGGAGCTATGGCTACACCTTC. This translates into CSAKGGQGSYGYTF.

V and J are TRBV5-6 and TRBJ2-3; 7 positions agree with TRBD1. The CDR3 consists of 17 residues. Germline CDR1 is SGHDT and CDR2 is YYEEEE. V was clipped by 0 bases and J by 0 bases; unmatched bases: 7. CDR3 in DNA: TGTGCCAGCAGCTTGGGACAGGGCCAATCTAGCACAGATACGCAGTATTTT. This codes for CASSLGQGQSSTDTQYF.

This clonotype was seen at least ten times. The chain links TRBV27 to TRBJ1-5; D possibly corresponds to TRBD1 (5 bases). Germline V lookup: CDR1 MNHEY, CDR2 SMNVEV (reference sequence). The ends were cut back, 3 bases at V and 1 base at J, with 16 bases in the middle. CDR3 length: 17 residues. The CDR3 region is CASSFAQVGRSNQPQHF. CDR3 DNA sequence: TGTGCCAGCAGTTTCGCCCAAGTGGGACGGAGCAATCAGCCCCAGCATTTT.

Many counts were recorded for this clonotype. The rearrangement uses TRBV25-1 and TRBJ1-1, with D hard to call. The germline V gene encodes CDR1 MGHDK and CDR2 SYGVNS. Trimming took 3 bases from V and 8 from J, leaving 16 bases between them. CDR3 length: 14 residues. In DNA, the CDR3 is TGTGCCAGCAGTGACTTGGACGCCAGTCCGGAAGCTTTCTTT. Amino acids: CASSDLDASPEAFF.

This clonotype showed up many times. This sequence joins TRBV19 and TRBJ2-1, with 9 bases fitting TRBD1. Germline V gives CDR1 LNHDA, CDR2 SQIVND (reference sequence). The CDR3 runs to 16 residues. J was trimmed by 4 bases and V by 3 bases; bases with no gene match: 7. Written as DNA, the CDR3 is TGTGCCAGTAGTATTGGAACAGGGGGCCATTACAATGAGCAGTTCTTC. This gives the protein CASSIGTGGHYNEQFF. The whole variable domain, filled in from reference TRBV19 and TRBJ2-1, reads DGGITQSPKYLFRKEGQNVTLSCEQNLNHDAMYWYRQDPGQGLRLIYYSQIVNDFQKGDIAEGYSVSREKKESFPLTVTSAQKNPTAFYLCASSIGTGGHYNEQFFGPGTRLTVL.

CDR3: CASSYQGGLEAFF. CDR3 DNA: TGCGCCAGCAGCTACCAAGGGGGGCTTGAAGCTTTCTTT. The V call is TRBV5-1, the J call TRBJ1-1, with D possibly TRBD1 on 6 matching bases. Trimming took 3 bases from V and 7 from J, leaving 13 bases between them. The CDR3 length is 13 residues. CDR1 is SGHRS, CDR2 YFSETQ, per germline.